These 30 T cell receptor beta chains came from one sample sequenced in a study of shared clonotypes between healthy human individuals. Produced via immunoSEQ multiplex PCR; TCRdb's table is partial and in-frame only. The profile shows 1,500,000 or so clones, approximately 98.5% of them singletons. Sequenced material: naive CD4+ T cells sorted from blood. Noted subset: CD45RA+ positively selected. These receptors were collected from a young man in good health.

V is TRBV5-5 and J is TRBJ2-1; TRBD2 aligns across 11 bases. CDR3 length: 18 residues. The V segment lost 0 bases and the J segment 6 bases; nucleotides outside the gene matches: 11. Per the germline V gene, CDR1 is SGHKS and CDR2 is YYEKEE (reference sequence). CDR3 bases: TGTGCCAGCAGCTTGGTGTTGACTAGCGGGACCCATTTCAATGAGCAGTTCTTC. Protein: CASSLVLTSGTHFNEQFF.

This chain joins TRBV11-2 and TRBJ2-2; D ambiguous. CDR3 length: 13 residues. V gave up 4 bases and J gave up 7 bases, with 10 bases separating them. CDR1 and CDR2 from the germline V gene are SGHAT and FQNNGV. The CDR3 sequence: CASSSTIGGELFF. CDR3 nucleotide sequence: TGTGCCAGCAGCTCCACTATAGGCGGGGAGCTGTTTTTT.

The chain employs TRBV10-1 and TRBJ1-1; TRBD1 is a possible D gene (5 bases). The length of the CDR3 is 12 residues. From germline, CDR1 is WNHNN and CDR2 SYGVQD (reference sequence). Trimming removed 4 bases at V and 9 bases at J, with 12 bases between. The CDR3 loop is CASSGGRGQAFF. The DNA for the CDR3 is TGCGCCAGCAGTGGGGGCCGGGGTCAAGCTTTCTTT.

In DNA, the CDR3 is TGCGCCAGCAGCTTGGGGACAGGGGCTGGGGCCAACGTCCTGACTTTC. Translating gives CASSLGTGAGANVLTF. This chain links TRBV5-1 with TRBJ2-6; 9 bases are a match to TRBD1. Per germline, CDR1 SGHRS and CDR2 YFSETQ. CDR3 length: 16 amino acids. The junction had 0 bases not matched to a gene; V was cut back by 0 bases and J by 2 bases.

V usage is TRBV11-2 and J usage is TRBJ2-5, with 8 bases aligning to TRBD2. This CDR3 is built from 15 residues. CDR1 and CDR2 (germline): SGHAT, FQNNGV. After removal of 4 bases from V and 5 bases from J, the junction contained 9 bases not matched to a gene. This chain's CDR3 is CASSWASGSGETQYF. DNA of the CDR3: TGTGCCAGCAGCTGGGCTAGCGGGTCAGGGGAGACCCAGTACTTC.

The CDR3 region is CASSQDGRGQSGSSYNEQFF. The CDR3 region has the DNA TGCGCCAGCAGCCAAGATGGGAGGGGACAAAGCGGGAGCTCCTACAATGAGCAGTTCTTC. The chain uses TRBV4-3 and TRBJ2-1, with 8 bases aligning to TRBD2. J lost 0 bases, V lost 0 bases, and 13 bases had no gene match. In germline, CDR1 is LGHNA, CDR2 YSLEER. This CDR3 is built from 20 residues.

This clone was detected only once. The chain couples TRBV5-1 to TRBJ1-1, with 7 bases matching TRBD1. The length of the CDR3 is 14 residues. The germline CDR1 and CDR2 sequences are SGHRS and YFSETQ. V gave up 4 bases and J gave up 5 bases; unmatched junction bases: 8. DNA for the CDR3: TGCGCCAGCAGCAAGGGACAGATCGGGACTGAAGCTTTCTTT. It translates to CASSKGQIGTEAFF.

The CDR3 sequence: CASRGQALYEQYF. CDR3 DNA: TGTGCCAGCAGAGGACAGGCCCTCTACGAGCAGTACTTC. This chain joins TRBV6-1 and TRBJ2-7, with TRBD1 identical over 7 bases. Looked up from germline, CDR1 is MNHNS and CDR2 is SASEGT. The CDR3 loop spans 13 amino acids. The J segment lost 3 bases and the V segment lost 6 bases, leaving 5 bases of the junction unmatched.

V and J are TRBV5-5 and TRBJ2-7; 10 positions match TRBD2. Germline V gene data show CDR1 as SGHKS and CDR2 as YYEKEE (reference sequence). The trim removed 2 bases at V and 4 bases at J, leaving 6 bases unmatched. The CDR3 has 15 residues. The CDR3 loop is CASSLAGGDSYEQYF. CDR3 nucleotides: TGTGCCAGCAGCTTAGCGGGAGGGGACTCGTACGAGCAGTACTTC.

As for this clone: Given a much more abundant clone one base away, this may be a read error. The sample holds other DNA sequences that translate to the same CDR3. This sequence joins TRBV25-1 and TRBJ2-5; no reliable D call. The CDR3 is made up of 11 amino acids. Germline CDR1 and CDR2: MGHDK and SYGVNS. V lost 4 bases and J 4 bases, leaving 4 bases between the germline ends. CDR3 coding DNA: TGTGCCAGCAGTGTAGGAGAGACCCAGTACTTC. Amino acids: CASSVGETQYF.

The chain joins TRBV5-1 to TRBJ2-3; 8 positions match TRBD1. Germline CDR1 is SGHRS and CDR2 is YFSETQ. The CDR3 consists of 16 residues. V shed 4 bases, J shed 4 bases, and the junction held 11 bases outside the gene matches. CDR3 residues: CASSRKGQESSDTQYF. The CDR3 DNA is TGCGCCAGCAGCCGCAAGGGACAGGAGTCCTCAGATACGCAGTATTTT.

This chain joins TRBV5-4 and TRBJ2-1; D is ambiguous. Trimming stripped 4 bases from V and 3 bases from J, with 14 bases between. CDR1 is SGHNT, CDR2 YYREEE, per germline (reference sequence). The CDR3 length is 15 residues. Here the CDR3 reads CASSQIGVGYNEQFF. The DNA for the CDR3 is TGTGCCAGCAGCCAAATAGGAGTGGGCTACAATGAGCAGTTCTTC.

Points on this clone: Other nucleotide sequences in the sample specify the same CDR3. CDR3 region: CASSPLPRETQYF. CDR3 coding DNA: TGTGCCAGCTCACCACTCCCGAGGGAGACCCAGTACTTC. This chain connects TRBV18 to TRBJ2-5; D remains unclear. The V gene's germline CDR1 is KGHSH and CDR2 LQKENI. The V end was cut by 1 base, the J end by 5 bases, with 8 bases between. The CDR3 spans 13 residues.

CDR3 nucleotides: TGTGCCAGCAGCTTACGCTCTGCGGGCGGGGAGCTGTTTTTT. Its protein is CASSLRSAGGELFF. The chain combines TRBV13 with TRBJ2-2; possibly TRBD2 for D (5 bases). CDR1 is PRHDT, CDR2 FYEKMQ, per germline (reference sequence). This CDR3 has 14 amino acids. V lost 2 bases and J lost 7, with 11 bases in between.

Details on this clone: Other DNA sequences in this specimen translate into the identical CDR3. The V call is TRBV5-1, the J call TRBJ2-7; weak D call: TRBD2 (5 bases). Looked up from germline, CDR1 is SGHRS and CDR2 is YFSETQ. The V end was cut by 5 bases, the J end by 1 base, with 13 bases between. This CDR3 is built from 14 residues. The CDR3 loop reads CASSQDRGSYEQYF. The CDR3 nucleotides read TGCGCCAGCAGTCAAGACCGGGGTTCCTACGAGCAGTACTTC.

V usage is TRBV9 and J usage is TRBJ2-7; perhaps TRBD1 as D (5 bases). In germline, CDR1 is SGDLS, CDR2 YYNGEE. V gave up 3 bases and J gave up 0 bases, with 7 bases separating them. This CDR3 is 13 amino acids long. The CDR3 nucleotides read TGTGCCAGCAGCGGGGGCAGCTCCTACGAGCAGTACTTC. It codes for CASSGGSSYEQYF.

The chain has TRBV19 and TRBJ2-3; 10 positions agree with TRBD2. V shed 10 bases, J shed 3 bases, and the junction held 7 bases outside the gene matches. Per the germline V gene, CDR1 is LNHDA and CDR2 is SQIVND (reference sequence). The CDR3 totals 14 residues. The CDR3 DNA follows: TGTGCCACCACTAGCGGGATCGGGACAGATACGCAGTATTTT. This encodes CATTSGIGTDTQYF. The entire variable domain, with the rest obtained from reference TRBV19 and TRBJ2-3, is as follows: DGGITQSPKYLFRKEGQNVTLSCEQNLNHDAMYWYRQDPGQGLRLIYYSQIVNDFQKGDIAEGYSVSREKKESFPLTVTSAQKNPTAFYLCATTSGIGTDTQYFGPGTRLTVL.

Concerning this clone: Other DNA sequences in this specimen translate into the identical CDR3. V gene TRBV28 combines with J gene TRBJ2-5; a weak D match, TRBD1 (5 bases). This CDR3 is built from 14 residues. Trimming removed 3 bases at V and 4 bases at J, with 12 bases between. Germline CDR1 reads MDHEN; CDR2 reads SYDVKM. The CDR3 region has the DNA TGTGCCAGCAGTTTTCAAGGGGTAGGAGAGACCCAGTACTTC. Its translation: CASSFQGVGETQYF.

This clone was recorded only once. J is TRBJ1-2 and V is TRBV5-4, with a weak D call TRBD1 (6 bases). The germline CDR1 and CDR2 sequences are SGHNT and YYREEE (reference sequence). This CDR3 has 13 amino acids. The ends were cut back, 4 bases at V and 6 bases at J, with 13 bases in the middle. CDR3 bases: TGTGCCAGCAGCCATCGACAGGAACATGGCTACACCTTC. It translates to CASSHRQEHGYTF. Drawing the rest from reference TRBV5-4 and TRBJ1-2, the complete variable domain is ETGVTQSPTHLIKTRGQQVTLRCSSQSGHNTVSWYQQALGQGPQFIFQYYREEENGRGNFPPRFSGLQFPNYSSELNVNALELDDSALYLCASSHRQEHGYTFGSGTRLTVV.

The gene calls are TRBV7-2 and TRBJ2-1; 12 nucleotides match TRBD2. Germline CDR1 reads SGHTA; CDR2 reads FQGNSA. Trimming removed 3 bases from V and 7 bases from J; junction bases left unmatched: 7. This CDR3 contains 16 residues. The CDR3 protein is CASSFLTSGRLNEQFF. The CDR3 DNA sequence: TGTGCCAGCAGCTTTCTAACTAGCGGGAGGTTAAATGAGCAGTTCTTC.

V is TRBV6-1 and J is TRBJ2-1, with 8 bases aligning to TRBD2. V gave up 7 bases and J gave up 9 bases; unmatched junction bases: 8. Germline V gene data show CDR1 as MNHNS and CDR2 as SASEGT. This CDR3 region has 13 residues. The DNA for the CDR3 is TGTGCCAGCAACAACGGGAGGGCCAGTGAGCAGTTCTTC. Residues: CASNNGRASEQFF.

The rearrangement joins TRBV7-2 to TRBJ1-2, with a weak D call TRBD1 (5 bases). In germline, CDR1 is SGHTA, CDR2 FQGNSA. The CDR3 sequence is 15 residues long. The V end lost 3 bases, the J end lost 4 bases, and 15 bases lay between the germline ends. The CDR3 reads CASSLTLWDSYGYTF. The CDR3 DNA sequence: TGTGCCAGCAGCTTGACACTTTGGGACTCCTATGGCTACACCTTC.

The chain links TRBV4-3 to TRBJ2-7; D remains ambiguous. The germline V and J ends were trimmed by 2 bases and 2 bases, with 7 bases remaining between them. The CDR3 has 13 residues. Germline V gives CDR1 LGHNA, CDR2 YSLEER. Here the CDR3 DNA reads TGCGCCAGCAGCCAAAATAGCCCCTACGAGCAGTACTTC. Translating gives CASSQNSPYEQYF.

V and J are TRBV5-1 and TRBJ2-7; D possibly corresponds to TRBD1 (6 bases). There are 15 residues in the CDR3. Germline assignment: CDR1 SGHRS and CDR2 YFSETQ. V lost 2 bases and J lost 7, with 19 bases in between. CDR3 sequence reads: CASSLTGTSYGEQYF. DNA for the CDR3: TGCGCCAGCAGCTTAACCGGGACATCGTATGGGGAGCAGTACTTC.

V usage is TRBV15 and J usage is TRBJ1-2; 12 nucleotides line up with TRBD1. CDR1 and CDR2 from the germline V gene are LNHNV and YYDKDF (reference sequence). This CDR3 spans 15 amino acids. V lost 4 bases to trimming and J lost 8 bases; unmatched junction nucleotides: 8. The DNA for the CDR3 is TGTGCCACCAGCACCGGGGGACAGGGGGCTTTAGGCTACACCTTC. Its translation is CATSTGGQGALGYTF.

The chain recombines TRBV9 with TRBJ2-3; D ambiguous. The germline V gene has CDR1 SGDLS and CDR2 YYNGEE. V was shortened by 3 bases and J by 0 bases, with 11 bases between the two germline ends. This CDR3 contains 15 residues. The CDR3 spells CASSAPTTSTDTQYF. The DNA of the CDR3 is TGTGCCAGCAGCGCACCTACCACCAGCACAGATACGCAGTATTTT. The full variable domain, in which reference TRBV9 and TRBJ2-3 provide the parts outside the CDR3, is DSGVTQTPKHLITATGQRVTLRCSPRSGDLSVYWYQQSLDQGLQFLIQYYNGEERAKGNILERFSAQQFPDLHSELNLSSLELGDSALYFCASSAPTTSTDTQYFGPGTRLTVL.

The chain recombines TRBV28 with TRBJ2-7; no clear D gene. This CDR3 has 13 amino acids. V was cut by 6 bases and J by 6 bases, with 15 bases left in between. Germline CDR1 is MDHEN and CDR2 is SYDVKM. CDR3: CASRTGLMGEQYF. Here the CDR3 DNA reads TGTGCCAGCAGGACCGGGCTTATGGGCGAGCAGTACTTC.

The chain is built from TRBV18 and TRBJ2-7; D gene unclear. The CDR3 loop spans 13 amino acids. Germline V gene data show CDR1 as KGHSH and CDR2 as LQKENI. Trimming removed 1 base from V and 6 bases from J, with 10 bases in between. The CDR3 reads CASSPRSESEQYF. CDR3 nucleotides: TGTGCCAGCTCACCACGGTCGGAGAGCGAGCAGTACTTC.

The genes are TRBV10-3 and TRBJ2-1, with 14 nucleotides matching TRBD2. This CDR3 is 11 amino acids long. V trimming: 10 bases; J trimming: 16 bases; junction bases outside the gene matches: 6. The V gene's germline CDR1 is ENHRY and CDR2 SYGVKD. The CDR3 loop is CANRLAGGGFF. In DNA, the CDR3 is TGTGCCAATAGACTAGCGGGAGGGGGTTTCTTC.

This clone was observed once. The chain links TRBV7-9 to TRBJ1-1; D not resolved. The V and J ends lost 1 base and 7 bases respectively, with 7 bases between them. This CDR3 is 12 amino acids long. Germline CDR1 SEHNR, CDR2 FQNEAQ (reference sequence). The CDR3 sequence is CASSLGVDEAFF. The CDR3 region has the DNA TGTGCCAGCAGCTTAGGAGTTGATGAAGCTTTCTTT.